The present entry profiles one T cell receptor beta chain with its context. Its antigen remains undetermined. Base qualities are not provided; no much larger clone lies one nucleotide away. This sample stems from a study of technical replicates of blood from a few donors (TCRdb year 2017). Library preparation employed the immunoSEQ multiplex PCR assay. Drawn from immuneACCESS, this table holds only the in-frame rearrangements with V and J called that TCRdb kept. Clones are partly lost; checked studies trace under half to an unresolved V gene and leave the rest unexplained. The sample records about 80,000 clones, about 94% of which are singletons. The ten most abundant clones make up 0.38% of the sample. The sample taken for sequencing was T cells isolated from PBMCs. This TCR was recovered from a human donor in good health.

The DNA reads TGTGCCAGCAGCTCACAGTTTCTGAACACTGAAGCTTTCTTT. Its protein product is CASSSQFLNTEAFF. The chain couples TRBV7-6 to TRBJ1-1, with no confident D gene call. At the junction V is shortened by 4 bases and J by 0 bases, with 9 bases in between. The CDR3 spans 14 residues, from the cysteine through the phenylalanine. Kept here is only the CDR3 DNA, which spans 42 bases and is read in frame from base 1. From a lookup of the germline V gene, CDR1 and CDR2 are SGHVS and FNYEAQ.